The entry below describes one T cell receptor (beta chain). As yet, its antigen is unknown. The sample comes from a study of CD4 T cells in relation to SARS-CoV-2 and coronaviruses. Findings and limits, study-wide: Pre-pandemic and post-infection samples never came from the same donor. This crossreactivity analysis covered spike protein alone, no other viral proteins.

The unexposed donors gave CD4+ T cells in about 2010-2019, prior to COVID-19. Germline trimming cut 3 bases from V and 3 bases from J; bases unmatched to any gene: 7. Germline CDR1 is SGHRS and CDR2 is YFSETQ. This CDR3 has 16 residues. Sequencing was performed with immunoSEQ multiplex PCR; in TCRdb, only in-frame clones are kept and a portion is missing. The profile shows 60,000 or so clones, roughly 93% of them singletons. Sequencing was performed on naive CD4+ T cells from PBMCs. Subset described: naive CD4+ T cells isolated by negative enrichment. The chain has TRBV5-1 and TRBJ1-4, with 8 bases identical to TRBD1. The source of this sequence is a human donor in good health. In DNA form, the CDR3 reads TGCGCCAGCAGCTCAAACGGACAGGGAGCTAATGAAAAACTGTTTTTT. This codes for CASSSNGQGANEKLFF.